These 28 T cell receptor beta chains share one sample of origin, sequenced in a study of T cell repertoires in cytomegalovirus infection. One entry per CDR3 protein results from TCRdb running MiXCR on the reads. The sample includes approximately 73,000 distinct CDR3 sequences, approximately 42% seen only once; the top ten take roughly 93%. No antigen is known for these receptors. Sequencing used CD8+ T cells from cultured PBMCs, obtained from culture after CMV antigen stimulation. Every receptor here comes from a human donor in good health (CMV status not recorded). Some clones in this sample may be carry-over from other donors' samples.

This clonotype appeared many times. The rearrangement uses TRBV10-3 and TRBJ2-7, with D unresolved. In germline, CDR1 is ENHRY, CDR2 SYGVKD. The length of the CDR3 is 14 residues. Trimming removed 11 bases at V and 3 bases at J, with 20 bases between. In DNA, the CDR3 is TGTGCCGCCCGACCAGAATATCCCGTCTACGAGCAGTACTTC. Protein: CAARPEYPVYEQYF.

The V gene is TRBV10-3, the J gene TRBJ2-2, with D unresolved. V was clipped by 7 bases and J by 1 base, with 7 bases between them. The CDR3 runs 13 residues. Germline lookup yields CDR1 ENHRY and CDR2 SYGVKD. The CDR3 loop reads CAITSENTGELFF. CDR3 nucleotide sequence: TGTGCCATCACTAGTGAGAACACCGGGGAGCTGTTTTTT.

This sequence joins TRBV5-8 and TRBJ2-7; D unclear. Trimming shortened V by 7 bases and J by 3 bases, and 17 bases separated the two germline ends. There are 14 residues in the CDR3. Germline CDR1 is SGHTS and CDR2 is YDEGEE. This chain's CDR3 is CASQKVTLNYEQYF. Written as DNA, the CDR3 is TGTGCCAGCCAAAAGGTGACACTTAACTACGAGCAGTACTTC.

The CDR3 region is CASGLAGSYEQYF. The CDR3 DNA follows: TGTGCTAGTGGTTTGGCGGGCAGCTACGAGCAGTACTTC. The chain couples TRBV12-5 to TRBJ2-7; unclear D gene. The V gene lost 1 base and the J gene lost 3 bases, with 7 bases spanning the gap. Per the germline V gene, CDR1 is LGHNT and CDR2 is FRNRAP. The CDR3 sequence is 13 residues long.

The chain employs TRBV6-2 or TRBV6-3 and TRBJ2-7; 9 bases are a match to TRBD1. V lost 6 bases, J lost 3 bases, and 12 bases stayed unmatched. Germline CDR1 and CDR2: MNHEY and SVGEGT. This CDR3 comprises 16 residues. CDR3 coding DNA: TGTGCCAGCAGCCTACTAAGGGGGACAGGGAGCTACGAGCAGTACTTC. Protein sequence: CASSLLRGTGSYEQYF.

The CDR3 bases are TGTGCCAGCAGCTGGATGGGGGGGCTGACAGATACGCAGTATTTT. Encoded protein: CASSWMGGLTDTQYF. The chain combines TRBV7-9 with TRBJ2-3; D is possibly TRBD2 (7 bases). Germline values: CDR1 SEHNR, CDR2 FQNEAQ (reference sequence). The CDR3 runs 15 residues. Trimming took off 4 bases at V and 3 bases at J, with 14 bases between the two ends.

This clonotype turned up a few times. V is TRBV12-3 or TRBV12-4 and J is TRBJ2-7, with 10 bases lining up with TRBD2. The CDR3 covers 16 residues. The V segment lost 3 bases and the J segment 0 bases; nucleotides outside the gene matches: 5. DNA of the CDR3: TGTGCCAGCAGTTTGACTAGCGGGCCGAGCTCCTACGAGCAGTACTTC. Its translation: CASSLTSGPSSYEQYF.

The chain combines TRBV4-1 with TRBJ2-5; possibly TRBD1 or TRBD2 for D (6 bases each). V was cut by 0 bases and J by 5 bases, with 13 bases left in between. The CDR3 loop spans 15 amino acids. Germline V gene lookup returns CDR1 MGHRA and CDR2 YSYEKL. The CDR3 region is CASSQEGTQGETQYF. CDR3 nucleotides: TGCGCCAGCAGCCAAGAAGGGACTCAGGGGGAGACCCAGTACTTC.

This chain uses TRBV7-8 with TRBJ2-3; 8 positions match TRBD2. The CDR3 totals 16 residues. Unmatched junction bases numbered 8, after V lost 1 base and J lost 5 bases. Germline assignment: CDR1 SGHVS and CDR2 FQNEAQ. The CDR3 nucleotides read TGTGCCAGCAGCTTAGGTAGTAGCGGGAATAGAGATACGCAGTATTTT. It yields the protein CASSLGSSGNRDTQYF. The full variable domain, in which reference TRBV7-8 and TRBJ2-3 provide the parts outside the CDR3, is GAGVSQSPRYKVAKRGQDVALRCDPISGHVSLFWYQQALGQGPEFLTYFQNEAQLDKSGLPSDRFFAERPEGSVSTLKIQRTQQEDSAVYLCASSLGSSGNRDTQYFGPGTRLTVL.

Only a few counts were recorded for this clonotype. The chain employs TRBV12-3 or TRBV12-4 and TRBJ2-7; a possible D gene is TRBD1 (5 bases). There are 16 residues in the CDR3. Trimming cost V 2 bases and J 2 bases, with 16 bases left between them. CDR3 DNA sequence: TGTGCCAGCAGTTTAATACCCCCGGACAAAGCCTACGAGCAGTACTTC. Protein sequence: CASSLIPPDKAYEQYF.

This clonotype has only a few counts. The chain couples TRBV7-8 to TRBJ2-7, with 9 bases fitting TRBD2. Germline V gene data show CDR1 as SGHVS and CDR2 as FQNEAQ. V lost 9 bases to trimming and J lost 1 base; unmatched junction nucleotides: 4. CDR3 length: 13 amino acids. CDR3 nucleotide sequence: TGTGCCAGTAAGCGGGGGGATTCCTACGAGCAGTACTTC. Translating gives CASKRGDSYEQYF.

The rearrangement uses TRBV19 and TRBJ2-1; tentatively, D is TRBD1 (5 bases). The germline gives CDR1 LNHDA, CDR2 SQIVND (reference sequence). CDR3 length: 17 residues. The V end was cut by 0 bases, the J end by 3 bases, with 15 bases between. The CDR3 here is CASSIDHSGPRYNEQFF. The CDR3 DNA is TGTGCCAGTAGTATAGATCATTCAGGGCCACGCTACAATGAGCAGTTCTTC. Complete variable domain (other parts from reference TRBV19 and TRBJ2-1): DGGITQSPKYLFRKEGQNVTLSCEQNLNHDAMYWYRQDPGQGLRLIYYSQIVNDFQKGDIAEGYSVSREKKESFPLTVTSAQKNPTAFYLCASSIDHSGPRYNEQFFGPGTRLTVL.

In this sample, this clonotype turned up once. The chain joins TRBV27 to TRBJ2-3; possibly TRBD1 for D (5 bases). Trimming took off 3 bases at V and 5 bases at J, with 12 bases between the two ends. The germline CDR1 and CDR2 sequences are MNHEY and SMNVEV (reference sequence). This CDR3 contains 14 residues. The CDR3 protein is CASSFSQGLDTQYF. The CDR3, as DNA: TGTGCCAGCAGTTTCAGCCAGGGATTAGATACGCAGTATTTT.

This clonotype was counted ten times or more. The chain carries TRBV11-2 and TRBJ1-6, with D hard to call. The germline V gene has CDR1 SGHAT and CDR2 FQNNGV. V was trimmed by 8 bases and J by 6 bases, leaving 11 bases between them. This CDR3 region has 13 residues. CDR3 amino acids: CASGDVPNSPLHF. The CDR3 nucleotides are TGTGCCAGCGGCGACGTACCTAATTCACCCCTCCACTTT.

The chain is built from TRBV2 and TRBJ1-2, with 9 nucleotides matching TRBD1. V shed 3 bases and J 4 bases; nucleotides not matched to a gene: 3. Germline CDR1 and CDR2: SNHLY and FYNNEI. The CDR3 length is 14 residues. CDR3 in DNA: TGTGCCAGCAGTGATGGGACAGGGCCCTATGGCTACACCTTC. Its translation is CASSDGTGPYGYTF.

In its sample, this clonotype was seen once. The chain links TRBV2 to TRBJ2-7; 7 bases agree with TRBD1. Trimming removed 6 bases from V and 5 bases from J; junction bases left unmatched: 13. Germline CDR1 SNHLY, CDR2 FYNNEI. The CDR3 totals 15 residues. CDR3 protein: CASRRGPERVHEQYF. The CDR3 region has the DNA TGTGCCAGCAGAAGGGGGCCGGAGAGGGTCCACGAGCAGTACTTC.

In DNA, the CDR3 is TGTGCCAGCAGCTTTGGTCCAACCGGGGAGCTGTTTTTT. It encodes CASSFGPTGELFF. V usage is TRBV5-6 and J usage is TRBJ2-2; D not resolved. There are 13 residues in the CDR3. The V end was cut by 2 bases, the J end by 5 bases, with 7 bases between. Germline V gene sequence: CDR1 SGHDT, CDR2 YYEEEE.

This clonotype was observed at least ten times. The chain couples TRBV7-6 to TRBJ1-1, with TRBD1 as a possible D gene (5 bases). The CDR3 totals 13 residues. Trimming removed 1 base at V and 8 bases at J, with 11 bases between. Germline CDR1 SGHVS, CDR2 FNYEAQ. CDR3 nucleotides: TGTGCCAGCAGCTTAGATGGGGCGCGGGAAGCTTTCTTT. This encodes CASSLDGAREAFF.

This clonotype showed up just a few times. This chain uses TRBV6-6 with TRBJ1-2; D is unresolved. The CDR3 is made up of 13 amino acids. V dropped 3 bases and J dropped 3 bases, with 8 bases sitting between them. CDR1 and CDR2 from the germline V gene are MNHNY and SVGAGI (reference sequence). The CDR3 sequence: CASSYGIYYGYTF. DNA of the CDR3: TGTGCCAGCAGTTATGGAATCTACTATGGCTACACCTTC.

There are a few counts of this clonotype. The chain recombines TRBV6-6 with TRBJ2-5, with a weak D call TRBD2 (6 bases). V dropped 2 bases and J dropped 1 base, with 8 bases sitting between them. The CDR3 extends over 14 amino acids. CDR1 is MNHNY, CDR2 SVGAGI, per germline (reference sequence). The chain's CDR3 is CASSYRDFQETQYF. CDR3 in DNA: TGTGCCAGCAGTTACCGGGACTTCCAAGAGACCCAGTACTTC.

This clonotype showed up many times. This chain links TRBV6-1 with TRBJ1-2; D gene ambiguous. Germline CDR1 reads MNHNS; CDR2 reads SASEGT. The CDR3 is made up of 16 amino acids. V was clipped by 1 base and J by 0 bases, with 12 bases between them. CDR3 region: CASSEEAGSANYGYTF. The CDR3 DNA follows: TGTGCCAGCAGTGAAGAGGCGGGGTCCGCTAACTATGGCTACACCTTC.

The V gene is TRBV6-2 or TRBV6-3, the J gene TRBJ1-1, with D maybe TRBD1 (5 bases). The ends were cut back, 7 bases at V and 5 bases at J, with 14 bases in the middle. CDR3 length: 13 residues. Looked up from germline, CDR1 is MNHEY and CDR2 is SVGEGT. This CDR3 is CASTRGVETEAFF. CDR3 DNA sequence: TGTGCCAGCACCCGGGGGGTGGAGACTGAAGCTTTCTTT.

J is TRBJ2-7 and V is TRBV4-1; D not certain. The CDR3 spans 16 residues. Trimming removed 0 bases at V and 0 bases at J, with 12 bases between. Germline loops: CDR1 MGHRA, CDR2 YSYEKL. CDR3: CASSQDSAMSSYEQYF. The CDR3 nucleotides are TGCGCCAGCAGCCAAGATTCGGCTATGAGCTCCTACGAGCAGTACTTC.

V gene TRBV7-2 combines with J gene TRBJ2-5, with 7 bases fitting TRBD2. After removal of 5 bases from V and 1 base from J, the junction contained 7 bases not matched to a gene. CDR1 SGHTA and CDR2 FQGNSA come from the germline V gene. There are 15 residues in the CDR3. CDR3 in amino acids: CASSPAGVGQETQYF. The CDR3 DNA is TGTGCCAGCAGCCCCGCGGGGGTTGGCCAAGAGACCCAGTACTTC.

The chain has TRBV12-3 or TRBV12-4 and TRBJ1-4; unclear D gene. V was clipped by 1 base and J by 5 bases, with 8 bases between them. The CDR3 sequence is 14 residues long. This CDR3 reads CASSLGQMNEKLFF. In DNA form, the CDR3 reads TGTGCCAGCAGTTTAGGGCAGATGAATGAAAAACTGTTTTTT.

A few counts support this clonotype. The chain uses TRBV7-6 and TRBJ2-5; D gene uncertain. Trimming removed 4 bases at V and 3 bases at J, with 15 bases between. The germline V gene has CDR1 SGHVS and CDR2 FNYEAQ. The CDR3 contains 15 residues. The CDR3 is CASSSRRVKKETQYF. CDR3 DNA sequence: TGTGCCAGCAGCTCCCGACGAGTTAAAAAAGAGACCCAGTACTTC.

This clonotype was counted a few times. This chain joins TRBV10-3 and TRBJ2-5; D is perhaps TRBD2 (5 bases). CDR3 length: 16 amino acids. With 4 bases removed from V and 1 base from J, the gap between germline ends came to 16 bases. Germline V gene sequence: CDR1 ENHRY, CDR2 SYGVKD. The CDR3: CAISAGVLKGQETQYF. The DNA for the CDR3 is TGTGCCATCAGTGCCGGGGTCCTAAAGGGCCAAGAGACCCAGTACTTC.

The chain is built from TRBV6-2 or TRBV6-3 and TRBJ1-5, with 8 bases that match TRBD1. The germline V gene encodes CDR1 MNHEY and CDR2 SVGEGT. V trimming: 2 bases; J trimming: 6 bases; junction bases outside the gene matches: 6. The CDR3 is 15 residues long. The CDR3, as DNA: TGTGCCAGCAGTTACCGGACAGGGCCGATTCAGCCCCAGCATTTT. Encoded protein: CASSYRTGPIQPQHF.